This T cell receptor (beta chain) appears in the sequencing data of a study of blood T cell repertoires in COVID-19. Study background: The cDNA or gDNA used as material had been derived from T cells, B-cell-depleted T cells, or PBMCs.

The repertoire was sequenced with immunoSEQ multiplex PCR; TCRdb's copy has only in-frame clones and lacks some. The table has 180,000 or so clones, about 89% seen once. The V and J ends lost 4 bases and 7 bases, in that order; junction bases with no gene match: 13. Germline V CDR1 and CDR2: MNHNY, SVGAGI (reference sequence). The CDR3 spans 16 residues. The sequence was collected from a man between 65 and 85 years old with acute or convalescent COVID-19. The sequenced material came from peripheral blood. The rearrangement uses TRBV6-6 and TRBJ2-1, with TRBD2 identical over 7 bases. The CDR3 bases are TGTGCCAGCAGTTCCTTAGCGAGCGGGATGCATAATGAGCAGTTCTTC. Protein product: CASSSLASGMHNEQFF.